These T cell receptor beta chains were read from a single sample in a study of T cells in localized non-small cell lung cancer. The protocol was immunoSEQ multiplex PCR, while the TCRdb copy is restricted to in-frame clones and leaves out a portion. The sample lists a few thousand clones, more than 20% occurring once. Sample: lung tumor tissue, taken before any cancer treatment. These receptors were collected from a female donor older than 55 with stage I lung adenocarcinoma. The CDR3 runs from the conserved cysteine through the conserved F or W. A D gene is named only where the DNA matches it firmly. Clone size, where shown, is once, few, many, or a class for clones that have expanded.

CDR3nt: TGTGCCAGCAGTGTGTGGACAGGGGCGAGGGCCAATCAGCCCCAGCATTTT
CDR3aa: CASSVWTGARANQPQHF
d_gene: TRBD1
v_gene: TRBV6-8
j_gene: TRBJ1-5
abundance: few

CDR3nt: TGTGCCAGCAGGAAAGGAGGGACAGGGGGTTCAGATACGCAGTATTTT
CDR3aa: CASRKGGTGGSDTQYF
d_gene: TRBD1
v_gene: TRBV6-8
j_gene: TRBJ2-3
abundance: few

CDR3nt: TGTGCCGGAAGGGGTTTTCTAGAAGAGCAGTACTTC
CDR3aa: CAGRGFLEEQYF
d_gene: NA
v_gene: TRBV30
j_gene: TRBJ2-7
abundance: NA

CDR3nt: TGTGCCAGCAGCGTAAGCCCCCGGACAGGGTGGGGCCTAGATGAGGATGGCTACACCTTC
CDR3aa: CASSVSPRTGWGLDEDGYTF
d_gene: TRBD1
v_gene: TRBV9
j_gene: TRBJ1-2
abundance: many

CDR3nt: TGCGCCAGCAGCCACGGGATCCAAGAGACCCAGTACTTC
CDR3aa: CASSHGIQETQYF
d_gene: NA
v_gene: TRBV4-1
j_gene: TRBJ2-5
abundance: few

CDR3nt: TGTGCCAGCAGTTACTCCCAAGGGAGGGATACGCAGTATTTT
CDR3aa: CASSYSQGRDTQYF
d_gene: NA
v_gene: TRBV6-8
j_gene: TRBJ2-3
abundance: few

CDR3nt: TGTGCCAGTAGTTTAGGGGCGCCCACTTCTACCCCTTCACCCCTCCACTTT
CDR3aa: CASSLGAPTSTPSPLHF
d_gene: NA
v_gene: TRBV19
j_gene: TRBJ1-6
abundance: few

CDR3nt: TGTGCCAGCAGCCAAGGAGGTGAGGGAATACGATATGGCTACACCTTC
CDR3aa: CASSQGGEGIRYGYTF
d_gene: NA
v_gene: TRBV11-3
j_gene: TRBJ1-2
abundance: NA

CDR3nt: TGTGCCAGCTCACCAGTGGGACTAGCGGTCCAAGAGACCCAGTACTTC
CDR3aa: CASSPVGLAVQETQYF
d_gene: TRBD2
v_gene: TRBV18
j_gene: TRBJ2-5
abundance: NA

CDR3nt: TGCAGCGTCAAACAGGGGGCGGATAATCAGCCCCAGCATTTT
CDR3aa: CSVKQGADNQPQHF
d_gene: TRBD1
v_gene: TRBV29-1
j_gene: TRBJ1-5
abundance: NA

CDR3nt: TGTGCCACCAGCAGAAGGGGGCTAGGCACAGATACGCAGTATTTT
CDR3aa: CATSRRGLGTDTQYF
d_gene: TRBD1
v_gene: TRBV15
j_gene: TRBJ2-3
abundance: NA

CDR3nt: TGTGCCAGCAGCCTCCCCCGCGGGACGGGTGGCAATGAGCAGTTCTTC
CDR3aa: CASSLPRGTGGNEQFF
d_gene: NA
v_gene: TRBV11-3
j_gene: TRBJ2-1
abundance: few

CDR3nt: TGTGCCAGCAGCTTAGGAGCAGGGGTTTGGACTGAAGCTTTCTTT
CDR3aa: CASSLGAGVWTEAFF
d_gene: NA
v_gene: TRBV11-3
j_gene: TRBJ1-1
abundance: few

CDR3nt: TGTGCCTGGAGTCGATTGGCCGTGGGGAACACTGAAGCTTTCTTT
CDR3aa: CAWSRLAVGNTEAFF
d_gene: NA
v_gene: TRBV30
j_gene: TRBJ1-1
abundance: few

CDR3nt: TGTGCCAGCAGCCCTAGAACTAGCGGATCCTACGAGCAGTACTTC
CDR3aa: CASSPRTSGSYEQYF
d_gene: TRBD2
v_gene: TRBV11-3
j_gene: TRBJ2-7
abundance: NA

CDR3nt: TGTGCCAGCAGCTTAGGCGGAGGCTCCTACGAGCAGTACTTC
CDR3aa: CASSLGGGSYEQYF
d_gene: NA
v_gene: TRBV11-3
j_gene: TRBJ2-7
abundance: few

CDR3nt: TGTGCCAGCAGCACCGCCGAAAGACTAGCGGGCGATACGCAGTATTTT
CDR3aa: CASSTAERLAGDTQYF
d_gene: TRBD2
v_gene: TRBV11-3
j_gene: TRBJ2-3
abundance: many

CDR3nt: TGTGCCACCAGCAGAGATCAGGGCCGGGGTGAAGCTTTCTTT
CDR3aa: CATSRDQGRGEAFF
d_gene: NA
v_gene: TRBV15
j_gene: TRBJ1-1
abundance: NA

CDR3nt: TGCGCCAGCAGCCAAGAGGCCGGGACAGCTAACTATGGCTACACCTTC
CDR3aa: CASSQEAGTANYGYTF
d_gene: TRBD1
v_gene: TRBV4-1
j_gene: TRBJ1-2
abundance: few

CDR3nt: TGTGCCAGCAGCTTGAGCGGTTCGAACTACGAGCAGTACTTC
CDR3aa: CASSLSGSNYEQYF
d_gene: NA
v_gene: TRBV11-3
j_gene: TRBJ2-7
abundance: medium-sized

CDR3nt: TGTGCCAGCAGCTTGAGCGGCGGAAACACAGATACGCAGTATTTT
CDR3aa: CASSLSGGNTDTQYF
d_gene: NA
v_gene: TRBV11-1
j_gene: TRBJ2-3
abundance: many

CDR3nt: TGCAGCGTTGAAGAAGATGAGGGGATCTATGGCTACACCTTC
CDR3aa: CSVEEDEGIYGYTF
d_gene: NA
v_gene: TRBV29-1
j_gene: TRBJ1-2
abundance: NA

CDR3nt: TGTGCCAGCAGCCGGAACAGGGATCCAGAAGCTTTCTTT
CDR3aa: CASSRNRDPEAFF
d_gene: NA
v_gene: TRBV7-2
j_gene: TRBJ1-1
abundance: few

CDR3nt: TGTGCCAGTACCCCCGGGATGGGATTTTCAACCTACGAGCAGTACTTC
CDR3aa: CASTPGMGFSTYEQYF
d_gene: NA
v_gene: TRBV19
j_gene: TRBJ2-7
abundance: medium-sized

CDR3nt: TGTGCCAGCAGCTTGGCAGGCAGGGGAGGAGAGACCCAGTACTTC
CDR3aa: CASSLAGRGGETQYF
d_gene: NA
v_gene: TRBV11-3
j_gene: TRBJ2-5
abundance: NA

CDR3nt: TGCGCCAGCAGCTCCGGGAGAGAAACGAGGAACACTGAAGCTTTCTTT
CDR3aa: CASSSGRETRNTEAFF
d_gene: NA
v_gene: TRBV5-1
j_gene: TRBJ1-1
abundance: NA